This T cell receptor (beta chain) was captured in a study of T cell responses to AZD1222 COVID-19 vaccine. Libraries were prepared by immunoSEQ multiplex PCR; TCRdb keeps only in-frame clonotypes and omits some of them. This table holds around 87,000 clones, 75% to 90% found once. Trimming took off 3 bases at V and 2 bases at J, with 15 bases between the two ends. There are 16 residues in the CDR3. The V gene's germline CDR1 is SGHRS and CDR2 YFSETQ. The chain carries TRBV5-1 and TRBJ1-3; maybe TRBD1 (5 bases). The source was peripheral blood, collected 28 days after the second AZD1222 dose. This sequence originates from an adult who received the AZD1222 COVID-19 vaccine. The CDR3 DNA sequence: TGCGCCAGCAGCTCGATGACAGCCCGGCCTGGAAACACCATATATTTT. Amino acids: CASSSMTARPGNTIYF.